The 20 T cell receptor beta chains listed next were all sequenced from one sample in a study of cytomegalovirus exposure and HLA in healthy donors. Vbeta (60) and Jbeta (13) primers were used in the PCR. Clones were sequenced by immunoSEQ multiplex PCR, and TCRdb holds only the in-frame ones, with some missing. The sample records roughly 120,000 clones, around 70% being singletons. Sequencing used PBMCs. Source of these receptors: a woman in her fifties or sixties in good health and CMV-seropositive.

The sample holds a few counts of this clone. The gene calls are TRBV4-3 and TRBJ1-4; TRBD1 might be the D (5 bases). CDR1 is LGHNA and CDR2 is YSLEER in the germline V gene. The CDR3 has 16 residues. Deletions cut 0 bases from V and 4 bases from J, with 12 bases between. The CDR3 region is CASSQDGGTGNEKLFF. DNA of the CDR3: TGCGCCAGCAGCCAAGATGGAGGGACTGGTAATGAAAAACTGTTTTTT.

The chain is built from TRBV27 and TRBJ2-7; maybe TRBD1 (6 bases). This CDR3 comprises 14 residues. Germline assignment: CDR1 MNHEY and CDR2 SMNVEV (reference sequence). Between the trimmed V and J ends, which lost 9 bases and 3 bases, there was a span of 18 bases. The CDR3 is CASRTATEYYEQYF. DNA of the CDR3: TGTGCCAGTAGGACAGCCACCGAGTACTACGAGCAGTACTTC.

There are a few counts of this clone. This CDR3 reads CASSQAEGQSSYEQYF. In DNA form, the CDR3 reads TGTGCCAGCAGCCAAGCGGAGGGACAGAGCTCCTACGAGCAGTACTTC. The genes are TRBV4-2 and TRBJ2-7; a weak D match, TRBD1 (7 bases). The V gene's germline CDR1 is LGHNA and CDR2 YNFKEQ. Trimming left V 1 base short and J 0 bases short, with 13 bases between. This CDR3 has 16 amino acids.

V and J are TRBV27 and TRBJ2-7; D may be TRBD1 (8 bases). Germline CDR1 and CDR2: MNHEY and SMNVEV (reference sequence). Deletions cut 5 bases from V and 3 bases from J, with 26 bases between. The CDR3 extends over 18 amino acids. CDR3 in amino acids: CASSPQTGEGVFFYEQYF. CDR3 nucleotide sequence: TGTGCCAGCAGTCCTCAGACAGGGGAGGGGGTTTTCTTCTACGAGCAGTACTTC.

The V and J genes are TRBV28 and TRBJ2-7, with TRBD1 matching over 7 bases. The CDR3 has 16 residues. Germline trimming cut 4 bases from V and 3 bases from J; bases unmatched to any gene: 12. Germline loops: CDR1 MDHEN, CDR2 SYDVKM. CDR3 amino acids: CASSSLTGSSLYEQYF. The CDR3 region has the DNA TGTGCCAGCAGTTCCCTGACAGGGAGTAGTCTCTACGAGCAGTACTTC.

CDR3 bases: TGTGCCAGCTCAACAGGGGGCTATGGCTACACCTTC. It codes for CASSTGGYGYTF. The rearrangement joins TRBV28 to TRBJ1-2, with TRBD1 matching 8 bases. V trimming: 8 bases; J trimming: 4 bases; junction bases outside the gene matches: 3. Germline assignment: CDR1 MDHEN and CDR2 SYDVKM. This CDR3 contains 12 residues.

This clone was detected once. The chain employs TRBV6-5 and TRBJ2-1; 7 bases map to TRBD1. The germline CDR1 and CDR2 sequences are MNHEY and SVGAGI. The CDR3 spans 15 residues. Unmatched junction bases numbered 7, after V lost 6 bases and J lost 2 bases. The CDR3 nucleotides are TGTGCCAGCAGGGCTAGGGACAGCCCCTACAATGAGCAGTTCTTC. Translating it yields CASRARDSPYNEQFF.

The chain joins TRBV11-2 to TRBJ2-5; D uncertain. Germline V CDR1 and CDR2: SGHAT, FQNNGV. Trimming stripped 3 bases from V and 5 bases from J, with 4 bases between. This CDR3 has 11 amino acids. The CDR3 DNA reads as TGTGCCAGCAGCTTGCGGGAGACCCAGTACTTC. Translation: CASSLRETQYF.

This chain links TRBV18 with TRBJ2-2; 9 positions agree with TRBD1. Per the germline V gene, CDR1 is KGHSH and CDR2 is LQKENI. V trimming: 3 bases; J trimming: 6 bases; junction bases outside the gene matches: 8. The CDR3 totals 16 residues. CDR3: CASSPWDRAASGELFF. CDR3 DNA sequence: TGTGCCAGCTCACCGTGGGACAGGGCTGCCTCCGGGGAGCTGTTTTTT.

This rearrangement joins TRBV5-4 to TRBJ1-2; maybe TRBD1 (6 bases). Per the germline V gene, CDR1 is SGHNT and CDR2 is YYREEE (reference sequence). The CDR3 runs to 15 residues. The V and J ends lost 0 bases and 4 bases respectively, with 13 bases between them. This CDR3 reads CASSLEVPGAYGYTF. In DNA, the CDR3 is TGTGCCAGCAGCTTGGAGGTTCCAGGGGCCTATGGCTACACCTTC.

The chain uses TRBV18 and TRBJ2-7; 7 positions match TRBD1. This CDR3 contains 15 residues. The germline V gene encodes CDR1 KGHSH and CDR2 LQKENI. The junction had 9 bases not matched to a gene; V was cut back by 3 bases and J by 4 bases. This CDR3 is CASSPAQGILYEQYF. CDR3 coding DNA: TGTGCCAGCTCACCGGCACAGGGGATCCTATACGAGCAGTACTTC.

The chain uses TRBV5-1 and TRBJ2-3, with TRBD2 matching over 8 bases. V shed 0 bases, J shed 2 bases, and the junction held 8 bases outside the gene matches. The CDR3 has 17 residues. CDR1 SGHRS and CDR2 YFSETQ come from the germline V gene. DNA for the CDR3: TGCGCCAGCAGCTTGGCAAAGGCGGGAGGCCCCACAGATACGCAGTATTTT. Translation gives CASSLAKAGGPTDTQYF. The variable domain in full, completed from reference TRBV5-1 and TRBJ2-3, reads KAGVTQTPRYLIKTRGQQVTLSCSPISGHRSVSWYQQTPGQGLQFLFEYFSETQRNKGNFPGRFSGRQFSNSRSEMNVSTLELGDSALYLCASSLAKAGGPTDTQYFGPGTRLTVL.

The chain joins TRBV18 to TRBJ2-3, with TRBD2 identical over 9 bases. In germline, CDR1 is KGHSH, CDR2 LQKENI. This CDR3 contains 18 residues. V dropped 0 bases and J dropped 3; count of bases not matched to a gene: 10. CDR3 in DNA: TGTGCCAGCTCACCACCGTTCGGACTAGCGCCGAGAACAGATACGCAGTATTTT. Translation gives CASSPPFGLAPRTDTQYF.

This clone was detected only a few times. The rearrangement links TRBV6-5 to TRBJ2-2, with TRBD1 identical over 8 bases. The V gene end was trimmed by 7 bases and the J gene end by 4 bases; junction bases not matched to a gene: 8. The germline V gene has CDR1 MNHEY and CDR2 SVGAGI. The CDR3 totals 15 residues. CDR3 in amino acids: CASKTGTGPTGELFF. Here the CDR3 DNA reads TGTGCCAGCAAAACAGGGACAGGACCCACCGGGGAGCTGTTTTTT.

The chain employs TRBV5-6 and TRBJ1-2; a possible D gene is TRBD1 (6 bases). This CDR3 spans 15 amino acids. Per the germline V gene, CDR1 is SGHDT and CDR2 is YYEEEE. Trimming took off 4 bases at V and 6 bases at J, with 19 bases between the two ends. The CDR3 DNA follows: TGTGCCAGCAGCCTGACGGACAGAGGGGTACATGGCTACACCTTC. It specifies CASSLTDRGVHGYTF.

The table lists this clone with a count of one. The chain links TRBV7-2 to TRBJ1-1, with D unresolved. V lost 8 bases and J lost 5, with 18 bases in between. Germline lookup yields CDR1 SGHTA and CDR2 FQGNSA. CDR3 length equals 14 residues. DNA of the CDR3: TGTGCCAGCCTGAGCGAGAGGTGGAATACTGAAGCTTTCTTT. Its protein is CASLSERWNTEAFF. Complete variable domain (other parts from reference TRBV7-2 and TRBJ1-1): GAGVSQSPSNKVTEKGKDVELRCDPISGHTALYWYRQSLGQGLEFLIYFQGNSAPDKSGLPSDRFSAERTGGSVSTLTIQRTQQEDSAVYLCASLSERWNTEAFFGQGTRLTVV.

The gene calls are TRBV11-1 and TRBJ2-3; 11 bases are shared with TRBD2. This CDR3 has 13 amino acids. The V gene end was trimmed by 6 bases and the J gene end by 5 bases; junction bases not matched to a gene: 1. The germline V gene encodes CDR1 SGHAT and CDR2 FQDESV (reference sequence). The CDR3 DNA follows: TGTGCCAGCAGTCTAGCGGGAGGAGATACGCAGTATTTT. This codes for CASSLAGGDTQYF.

The rearrangement links TRBV29-1 to TRBJ1-1, with D possibly matching TRBD1 (5 bases). V was trimmed by 7 bases and J by 7 bases, leaving 13 bases between them. CDR3 size: 11 residues. Germline V gene lookup returns CDR1 SQVTM and CDR2 ANQGSEA. CDR3 in DNA: TGCAGCGCCGGCGGGACTATTGAAGCTTTCTTT. Its protein is CSAGGTIEAFF.

The V gene is TRBV6-1, the J gene TRBJ1-2; the D gene is possibly TRBD1 (6 bases). CDR1 is MNHNS and CDR2 is SASEGT in the germline V gene. The CDR3 runs 14 residues. V lost 8 bases and J 6 bases, leaving 19 bases between the germline ends. CDR3 bases: TGTGCCAGCGGGCAGGGCAGGGGAGACGATGGCTACACCTTC. This gives the protein CASGQGRGDDGYTF.

This clone has a single count. The rearrangement links TRBV5-1 to TRBJ1-1; the match to TRBD1 covers 7 bases. There are 15 residues in the CDR3. The junction had 7 bases not matched to a gene; V was cut back by 4 bases and J by 1 base. Germline lookup yields CDR1 SGHRS and CDR2 YFSETQ. The CDR3 DNA is TGCGCCAGCAGCCAGCCGGGACAGCAGAACACTGAAGCTTTCTTT. It specifies CASSQPGQQNTEAFF.